These T cell receptor beta chains were read from a single sample in a study of CD8 T cells in Susac syndrome. MiXCR, applied by TCRdb to the immunoSEQ multiplex PCR reads, yields one record per CDR3 protein. The repertoire holds about 250,000 distinct CDR3 sequences, with around 93% as singletons. The sequencing sample was made of CD4+ T cells from PBMCs. The receptor set was obtained from a human donor with multiple sclerosis. CDR3s include the opening cysteine and the closing phenylalanine or tryptophan. The order of the fields is J gene, V gene, CDR3 protein.

TRBJ2-7 | TRBV14 | CASSQVWGGYEQYF
TRBJ1-6 | TRBV28 | CASSPTARGHSPLHF
TRBJ1-5 | TRBV6-5 | CASSSRSGTGRNQPQHF
TRBJ2-5 | TRBV9 | CASSVAGQETQYF
TRBJ2-4 | TRBV7-2 | CASSSDRAGDIQYF
TRBJ1-5 | TRBV10-3 | CAISDPGVNQPQHF
TRBJ1-6 | TRBV7-2 | CASSSVGPNSPLHF
TRBJ2-5 | TRBV2 | CASRGGGGRGETQYF
TRBJ1-1 | TRBV18 | CASSPTGVTEAFF
TRBJ2-3 | TRBV7-9 | CASSLTLADTQYF
TRBJ1-5 | TRBV6-5 | CASSYSRGLGNQPQHF
TRBJ2-5 | TRBV7-6 | CASSLDAGGPSTQYF
TRBJ1-2 | TRBV29-1 | CSVGRGTGDGYTF
TRBJ1-4 | TRBV4-1 | CASSQVRGGGEKLFF
TRBJ2-5 | TRBV11-3 | CASSLMVTQTQYF
TRBJ2-2 | TRBV11-3 | CASSFPGARGTGELFF
TRBJ1-1 | TRBV29-1 | CSSQLGDDTEAFF
TRBJ1-2 | TRBV28 | CASSFGSNYGYTF
TRBJ2-2 | TRBV19 | CASNRGPGELFF
TRBJ1-1 | TRBV7-2 | CASSLMDRGGTEAFF
TRBJ1-2 | TRBV24-1 | CATGTGHDDGYTF
TRBJ1-4 | TRBV6-5 | CASSYLPLQPDGEKLFF
TRBJ2-1 | TRBV3-1 | CASSQDFSGQFF
TRBJ2-3 | TRBV5-6 | CASQPSGGTDTQYF
TRBJ2-3 | TRBV12-3/TRBV12-4 | CASSPNAGASTDTQYF
TRBJ2-7 | TRBV6-5 | CASRRTGGDEQYF
TRBJ2-7 | TRBV6-6 | CASSYTTGEGYEQYF
TRBJ2-1 | TRBV30 | CAWSSRGGEQFF
TRBJ2-5 | TRBV7-7 | CASSSDSQETQYF
TRBJ1-1 | TRBV15 | CAVGSWGLVFRNTEAFF
TRBJ1-5 | TRBV13 | CASSLGGEGQPQHF
TRBJ1-3 | TRBV7-2 | CASSRAQGSGNTIYF
TRBJ2-3 | TRBV4-2 | CASRRTSGGPGTDTQYF
TRBJ1-5 | TRBV5-1 | CASSHRPDRAGGNQPQHF
TRBJ2-2 | TRBV5-1 | CASSFQGGYTGELFF
TRBJ1-1 | TRBV7-2 | CASSLGQGVATEAFF
TRBJ1-2 | TRBV24-1 | CATRQGTDYGYTF
TRBJ1-1 | TRBV5-1 | CASSLAQGSTEAFF
TRBJ1-2 | TRBV24-1 | CATSERATNYGYTF
TRBJ2-3 | TRBV6-2/TRBV6-3 | CASHREGQATDTQYF
TRBJ2-1 | TRBV6-4 | CASSDSAGVYNEQFF
TRBJ2-5 | TRBV3-1 | CASSPLRARQETQYF
TRBJ2-3 | TRBV4-2 | CASSQAGGPSTDTQYF
TRBJ1-4 | TRBV5-1 | CASSWGGQEKLFF
TRBJ2-3 | TRBV29-1 | CSVERRRADTQYF
TRBJ1-1 | TRBV29-1 | CSVAFDRRNTEAFF
TRBJ2-1 | TRBV27 | CASSLLQPGLADFEQFF
TRBJ2-1 | TRBV29-1 | CSVEYEQFF
TRBJ2-7 | TRBV6-1 | CASSERGQSYEQYF
TRBJ2-3 | TRBV9 | CASSVGAGGFTDTQYF
TRBJ1-5 | TRBV4-1 | CASSQDGNTRFVQPQHF
TRBJ2-1 | TRBV5-1 | CASSLVADNEQFF